This entry features one T cell receptor (beta chain) sequence. Antigen unknown. CDR3 length: 14 residues. With V trimmed by 5 bases and J by 5 bases, 8 bases remained unmatched. Germline V CDR1 and CDR2: MNHNS, SASEGT. This sample is drawn from a study of graft-versus-host responses after intestinal transplantation. Measured with immunoSEQ multiplex PCR; TCRdb has only the in-frame clones, and not every one. The data hold about 110,000 clones, with approximately 90% observed a single time. Here the sequenced sample was unstimulated CD4+ T cells sorted from spleen or lymph node cells, taken before transplant. The chain couples TRBV6-1 to TRBJ2-7, with 8 nucleotides matching TRBD1. The clonotype originates from a human donor who was the organ donor for an intestinal transplant. The CDR3 DNA reads as TGTGCCAGCAGTAGGACAGGGATTTCCCACGAGCAGTACTTC. Translation: CASSRTGISHEQYF.